This section outlines one T cell receptor beta chain sequence together with its context. Time point in this sample: healthy volunteer bleed at 6 weeks. Unfractionated whole blood was the source of the extracted total RNA. This sample was included in a study of human T cells and chemical hapten exposure. Individual cDNA molecules received unique molecular identifiers in the library. Original methodology: Counting gave a median of roughly 100,000 TCRs per sample, with values ranging from about 23,224 to 700,000. TCRdb independently ran MiXCR on the RACE reads; one entry per CDR3 protein. TCRdb, not the authors, supplied the V and J calls. The sample has about 47,000 distinct CDR3 sequences, 3.7% seen once; the top ten hold around 5%. The CDR3 has 17 residues. The V and J ends lost 2 bases and 5 bases, in that order; junction bases with no gene match: 13.

The sequence was collected from a human donor in good health. Some clones in this sample may be carry-over from other donors' samples. The chain couples TRBV12-3 or TRBV12-4 to TRBJ2-5, with 8 bases fitting TRBD2. Sequencing was performed on whole blood. This chain's CDR3 is CASSLRTSGSRGETQYF. As DNA, the CDR3 is TGTGCCAGCAGTTTAAGAACGAGCGGGAGTCGCGGGGAGACCCAGTACTTC.